This section outlines one TCR beta chain sequence together with its context. V was cut by 6 bases and J by 6 bases, with 9 bases left in between. This CDR3 has 12 residues. Sequencing was performed with immunoSEQ multiplex PCR; in TCRdb, only in-frame clones are kept and a portion is missing. The sample lists around 180,000 clones, about 86% occurring once. This sample is part of a study of blood T cell repertoires in COVID-19. The chain is built from TRBV12-3 or TRBV12-4 and TRBJ1-3; possibly TRBD1 for D (6 bases). This sequence originates from a man between 65 and 79 years old with active or convalescent COVID-19. The material sequenced was peripheral blood. CDR3 in DNA: TGTGCCAGCAGCCGGACAGAAAACACCATATATTTT. Protein sequence: CASSRTENTIYF.